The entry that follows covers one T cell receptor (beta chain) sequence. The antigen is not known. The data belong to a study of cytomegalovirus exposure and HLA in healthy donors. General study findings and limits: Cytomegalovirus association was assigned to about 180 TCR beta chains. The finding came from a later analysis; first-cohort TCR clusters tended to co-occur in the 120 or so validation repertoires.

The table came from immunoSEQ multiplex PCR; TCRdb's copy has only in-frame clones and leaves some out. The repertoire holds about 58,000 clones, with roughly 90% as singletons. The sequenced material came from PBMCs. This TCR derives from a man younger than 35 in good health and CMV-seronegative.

CDR3 loop: CASSLVHWVAGAPMRYEQYF. CDR3 coding DNA: TGTGCCAGCAGTTTGGTTCATTGGGTAGCGGGAGCGCCCATGCGCTACGAGCAGTACTTC. The chain uses TRBV28 and TRBJ2-7; 9 nucleotides match TRBD2. Looked up from germline, CDR1 is MDHEN and CDR2 is SYDVKM. The CDR3 consists of 20 residues. J was trimmed by 3 bases and V by 3 bases; bases with no gene match: 21.